This T cell receptor beta chain comes out of a study of blood T cell repertoires in COVID-19 (dated by TCRdb to 2018 to 2020). The study in broad terms: The collaborator samples originated in the United States, Italy and Spain and spanned the acute and convalescent phases of COVID-19. The prospective study material was composed of cDNA or gDNA derived from T cells, B-cell-depleted T cells, or PBMCs. The dataset comprised deeply sampled blood TCRbeta repertoires from subjects exposed to, actively infected with, or recovered from COVID-19. The repertoires were released in a freely available public database meant as a resource for research on the immune response to SARS-CoV-2. The samples were drawn from the first 160 participants of the ongoing ImmuneRACE study and from some 1,300 subjects provided by 6 global collaborators. A de-identified subject ID, COVID-19 status, age in years and sex were almost always included in the sample metadata. Where available, HLA class I and class II types were taken from metadata supplied by the sample provider and were not determined by assay-based typing.

This clone came up many times. It lacks a known antigen. No qualities accompany the bases; no much larger clone lies one base away. The immunoSEQ Assay, a bias-controlled multiplex PCR, was used to amplify TCRbeta CDR3 regions from genomic DNA. From the authors' description of their analysis: The number of nucleated cells in each sample was estimated by amplification of reference gene primers within the assay. Sequence reads were collapsed and filtered to measure the absolute abundance of every unique TCRbeta CDR3 rearrangement. For each sample, productive Simpson clonality was calculated as the square root of Simpson's diversity index across productive rearrangements. In its TCRdb copy, this immuneACCESS table keeps in-frame sequences only and misses some clones. Where compared with another copy, unresolved V genes explain less than half of these, and the others have no known cause. V and J calls and clone size are given by that table; D and trimming were obtained from the DNA. This sample holds 160,000 or so clones; over 80% were observed only once. Under 5% of the sample lies in the top ten.

What the study reported, not specific to this receptor: Clinical and demographic metadata were provided uncurated, with the amount varying by source and participant.

A second Seattle source provided samples from volunteer blood donors who had recovered from COVID-19. Whole blood was collected in K2EDTA tubes by collaborating institutions according to the institutions' own protocols. For TCRbeta analysis, collaborator samples were shipped as frozen whole blood, as isolated PBMCs, or as DNA extracted from either sample type. The CDR3 measures 16 amino acids from cysteine to phenylalanine. Only the CDR3 part of the read is kept: 48 bases, read in frame from the first base. Taken from the germline V gene, the CDR1 and CDR2 loops are SGHAT and FQNNGV. V loses 5 bases at its end and J loses 7 bases; junction bases beyond the gene matches: 11.

The sequence is built from TRBV11-2 and TRBJ2-2, with TRBD1 identical over 9 junction bases. Sequenced sample: peripheral blood. This clonotype was obtained from an older woman who had recovered from COVID-19. The CDR3 protein: CASSTRNRGQGGELFF. The sequenced DNA is TGTGCCAGCAGCACGAGGAACAGGGGGCAGGGCGGGGAGCTGTTTTTT.